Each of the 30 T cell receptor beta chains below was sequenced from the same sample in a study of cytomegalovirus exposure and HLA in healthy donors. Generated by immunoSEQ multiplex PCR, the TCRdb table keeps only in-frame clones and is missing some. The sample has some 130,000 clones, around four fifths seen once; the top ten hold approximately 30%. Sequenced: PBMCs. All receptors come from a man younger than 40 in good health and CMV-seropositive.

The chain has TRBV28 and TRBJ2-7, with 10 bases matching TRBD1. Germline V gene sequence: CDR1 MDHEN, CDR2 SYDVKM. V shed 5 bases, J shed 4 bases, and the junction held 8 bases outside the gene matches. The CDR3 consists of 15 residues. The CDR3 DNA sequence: TGTGCCAGCAGTCGAGGGGACAGGGGAATGTACGAGCAGTACTTC. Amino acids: CASSRGDRGMYEQYF. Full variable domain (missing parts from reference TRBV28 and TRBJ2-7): DVKVTQSSRYLVKRTGEKVFLECVQDMDHENMFWYRQDPGLGLRLIYFSYDVKMKEKGDIPEGYSVSREKKERFSLILESASTNQTSMYLCASSRGDRGMYEQYFGPGTRLTVT.

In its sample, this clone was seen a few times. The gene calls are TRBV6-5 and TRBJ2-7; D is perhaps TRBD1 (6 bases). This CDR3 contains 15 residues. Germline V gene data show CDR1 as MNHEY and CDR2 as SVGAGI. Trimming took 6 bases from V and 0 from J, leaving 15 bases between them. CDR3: CASSRGQRGSYEQYF. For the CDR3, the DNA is TGTGCCAGCAGCCGAGGACAGAGGGGCTCCTACGAGCAGTACTTC.

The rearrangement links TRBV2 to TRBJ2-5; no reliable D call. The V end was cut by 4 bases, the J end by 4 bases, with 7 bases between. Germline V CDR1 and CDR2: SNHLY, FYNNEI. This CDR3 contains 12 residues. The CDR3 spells CASSATGETQYF. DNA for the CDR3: TGTGCCAGCAGTGCCACGGGAGAGACCCAGTACTTC. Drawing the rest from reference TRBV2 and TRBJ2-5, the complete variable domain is EPEVTQTPSHQVTQMGQEVILRCVPISNHLYFYWYRQILGQKVEFLVSFYNNEISEKSEIFDDQFSVERPDGSNFTLKIRSTKLEDSAMYFCASSATGETQYFGPGTRLLVL.

The CDR3 DNA is TGTGCCAGCAGCGGTCAACGGAATGAAAAACTGTTTTTT. Translation gives CASSGQRNEKLFF. The chain links TRBV5-8 to TRBJ1-4; unclear D gene. Germline V gene data show CDR1 as SGHTS and CDR2 as YDEGEE. Trimming stripped 4 bases from V and 5 bases from J, with 9 bases between. This CDR3 comprises 13 residues.

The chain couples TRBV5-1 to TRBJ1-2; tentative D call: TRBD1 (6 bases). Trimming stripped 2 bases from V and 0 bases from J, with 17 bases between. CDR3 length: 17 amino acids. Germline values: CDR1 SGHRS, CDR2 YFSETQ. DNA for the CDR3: TGCGCCAGCAGCTTCCCGACAGGCGAATTAACTAACTATGGCTACACCTTC. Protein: CASSFPTGELTNYGYTF.

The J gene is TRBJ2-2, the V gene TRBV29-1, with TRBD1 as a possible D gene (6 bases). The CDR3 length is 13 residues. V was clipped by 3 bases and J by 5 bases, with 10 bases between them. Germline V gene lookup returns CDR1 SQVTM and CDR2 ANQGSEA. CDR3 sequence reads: CSVEGHTTGELFF. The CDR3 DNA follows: TGCAGCGTTGAGGGACACACTACCGGGGAGCTGTTTTTT.

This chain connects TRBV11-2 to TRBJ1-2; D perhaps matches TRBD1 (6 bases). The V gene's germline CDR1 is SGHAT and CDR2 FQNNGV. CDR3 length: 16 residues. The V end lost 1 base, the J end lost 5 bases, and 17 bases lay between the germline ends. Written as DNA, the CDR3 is TGTGCCAGCAGCTTAGTGGGGGCACACCCCGAGTATGGCTACACCTTC. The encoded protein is CASSLVGAHPEYGYTF.

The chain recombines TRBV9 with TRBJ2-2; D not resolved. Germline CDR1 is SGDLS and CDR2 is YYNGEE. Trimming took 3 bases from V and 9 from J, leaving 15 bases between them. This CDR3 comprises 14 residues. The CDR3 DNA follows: TGTGCCAGCAGCGGAGGCATCGCCCTGCGGGAGCTGTTTTTT. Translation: CASSGGIALRELFF.

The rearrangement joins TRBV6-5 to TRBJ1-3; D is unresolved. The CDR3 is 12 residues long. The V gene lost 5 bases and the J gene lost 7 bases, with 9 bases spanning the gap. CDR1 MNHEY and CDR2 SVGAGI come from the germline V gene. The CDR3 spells CASSNSGNTIYF. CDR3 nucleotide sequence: TGTGCCAGCAGTAATTCCGGGAACACCATATATTTT.

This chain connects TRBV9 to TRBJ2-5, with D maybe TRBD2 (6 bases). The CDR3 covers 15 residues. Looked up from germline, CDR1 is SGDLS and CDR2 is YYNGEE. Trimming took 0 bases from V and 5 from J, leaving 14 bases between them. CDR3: CASSVASSGGETQYF. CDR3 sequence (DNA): TGTGCCAGCAGCGTAGCAAGTAGCGGCGGCGAGACCCAGTACTTC.

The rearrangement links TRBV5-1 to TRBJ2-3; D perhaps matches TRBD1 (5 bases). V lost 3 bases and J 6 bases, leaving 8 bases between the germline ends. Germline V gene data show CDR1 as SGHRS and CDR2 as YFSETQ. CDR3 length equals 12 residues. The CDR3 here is CASSWTRDTQYF. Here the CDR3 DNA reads TGCGCCAGCAGCTGGACACGGGATACGCAGTATTTT.

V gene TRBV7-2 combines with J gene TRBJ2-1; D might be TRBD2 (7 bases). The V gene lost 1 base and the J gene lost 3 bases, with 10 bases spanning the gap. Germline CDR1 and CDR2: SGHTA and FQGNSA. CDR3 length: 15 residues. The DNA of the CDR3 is TGTGCCAGCAGCTTAGTGGGGGGGCACTACAATGAGCAGTTCTTC. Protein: CASSLVGGHYNEQFF. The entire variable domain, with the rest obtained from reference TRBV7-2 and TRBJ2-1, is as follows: GAGVSQSPSNKVTEKGKDVELRCDPISGHTALYWYRQSLGQGLEFLIYFQGNSAPDKSGLPSDRFSAERTGGSVSTLTIQRTQQEDSAVYLCASSLVGGHYNEQFFGPGTRLTVL.

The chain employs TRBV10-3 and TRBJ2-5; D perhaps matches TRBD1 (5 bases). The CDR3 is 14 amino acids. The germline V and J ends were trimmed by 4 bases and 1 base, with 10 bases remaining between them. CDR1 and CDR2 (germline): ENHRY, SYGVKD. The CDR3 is CAISGLDTQETQYF. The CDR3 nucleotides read TGTGCCATCAGTGGTCTGGACACCCAAGAGACCCAGTACTTC.

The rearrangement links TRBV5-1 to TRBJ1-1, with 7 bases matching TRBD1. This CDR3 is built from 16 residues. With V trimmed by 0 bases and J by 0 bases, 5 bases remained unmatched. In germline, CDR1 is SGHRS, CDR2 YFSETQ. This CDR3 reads CASSLVGDRLNTEAFF. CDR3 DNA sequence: TGCGCCAGCAGCTTGGTGGGGGACAGATTGAACACTGAAGCTTTCTTT.

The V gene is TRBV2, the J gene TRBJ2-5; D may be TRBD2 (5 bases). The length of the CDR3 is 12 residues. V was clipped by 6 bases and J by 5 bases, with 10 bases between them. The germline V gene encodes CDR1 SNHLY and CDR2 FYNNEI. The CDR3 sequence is CASRGWEETQYF. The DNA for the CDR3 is TGTGCCAGCAGAGGATGGGAGGAGACCCAGTACTTC.

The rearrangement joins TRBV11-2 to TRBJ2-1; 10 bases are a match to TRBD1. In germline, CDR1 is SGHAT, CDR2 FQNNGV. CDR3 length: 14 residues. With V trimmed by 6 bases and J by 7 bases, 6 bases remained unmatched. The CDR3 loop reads CASRPGQGRNEQFF. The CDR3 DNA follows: TGTGCCAGCAGACCGGGACAGGGGAGGAATGAGCAGTTCTTC.

CDR3 residues: CASTRQNQPQHF. DNA of the CDR3: TGTGCCAGTACCCGACAAAATCAGCCCCAGCATTTT. The chain is built from TRBV19 and TRBJ1-5; no firm D call. From germline, CDR1 is LNHDA and CDR2 SQIVND (reference sequence). This CDR3 has 12 residues. V lost 7 bases, J lost 4 bases, and 8 bases lay in between.

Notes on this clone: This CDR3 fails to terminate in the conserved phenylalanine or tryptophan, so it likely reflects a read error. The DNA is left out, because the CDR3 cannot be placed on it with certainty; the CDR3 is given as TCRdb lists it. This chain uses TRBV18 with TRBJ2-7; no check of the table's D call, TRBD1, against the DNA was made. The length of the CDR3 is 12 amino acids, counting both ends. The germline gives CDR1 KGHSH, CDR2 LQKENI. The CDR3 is CASSPPNGTPQI.

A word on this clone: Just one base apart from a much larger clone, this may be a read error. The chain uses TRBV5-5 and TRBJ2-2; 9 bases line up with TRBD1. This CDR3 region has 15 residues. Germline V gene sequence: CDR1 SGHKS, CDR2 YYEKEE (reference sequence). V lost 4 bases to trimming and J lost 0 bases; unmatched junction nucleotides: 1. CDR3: CASSTGGANTGELFF. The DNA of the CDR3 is TGTGCCAGCAGCACAGGGGGCGCGAACACCGGGGAGCTGTTTTTT.

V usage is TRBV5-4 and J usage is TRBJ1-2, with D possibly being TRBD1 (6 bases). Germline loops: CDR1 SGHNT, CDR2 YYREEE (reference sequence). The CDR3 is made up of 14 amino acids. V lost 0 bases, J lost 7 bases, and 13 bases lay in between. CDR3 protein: CASSLDTGLFGYTF. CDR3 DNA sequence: TGTGCCAGCAGCTTGGATACAGGGCTCTTTGGCTACACCTTC. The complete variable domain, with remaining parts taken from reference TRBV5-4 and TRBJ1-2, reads ETGVTQSPTHLIKTRGQQVTLRCSSQSGHNTVSWYQQALGQGPQFIFQYYREEENGRGNFPPRFSGLQFPNYSSELNVNALELDDSALYLCASSLDTGLFGYTFGSGTRLTVV.

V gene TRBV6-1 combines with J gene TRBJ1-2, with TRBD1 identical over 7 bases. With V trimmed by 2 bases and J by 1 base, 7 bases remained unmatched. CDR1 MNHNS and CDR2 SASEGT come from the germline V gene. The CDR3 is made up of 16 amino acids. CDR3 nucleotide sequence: TGTGCCAGCAGTGAACGAGGACAGGAGGTTAACTATGGCTACACCTTC. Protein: CASSERGQEVNYGYTF.

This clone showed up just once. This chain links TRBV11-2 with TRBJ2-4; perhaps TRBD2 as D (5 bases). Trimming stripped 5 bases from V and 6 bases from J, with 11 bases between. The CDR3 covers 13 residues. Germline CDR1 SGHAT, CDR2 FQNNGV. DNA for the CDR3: TGTGCCAGCAGCCCTCAGGCGGGAAACATTCAGTACTTC. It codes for CASSPQAGNIQYF.

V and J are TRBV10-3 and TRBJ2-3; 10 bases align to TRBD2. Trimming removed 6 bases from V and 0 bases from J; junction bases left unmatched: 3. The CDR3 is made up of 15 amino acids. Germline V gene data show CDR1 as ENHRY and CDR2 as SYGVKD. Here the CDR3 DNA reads TGTGCCATCAGGAGTAGCGGGGGGAGCACAGATACGCAGTATTTT. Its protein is CAIRSSGGSTDTQYF.

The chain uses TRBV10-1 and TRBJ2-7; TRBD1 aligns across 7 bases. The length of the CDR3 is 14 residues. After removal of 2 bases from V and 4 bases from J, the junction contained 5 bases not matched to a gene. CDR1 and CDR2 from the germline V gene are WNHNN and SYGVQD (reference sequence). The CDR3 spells CASSETGAVYEQYF. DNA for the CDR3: TGCGCCAGCAGTGAGACAGGGGCCGTGTACGAGCAGTACTTC.

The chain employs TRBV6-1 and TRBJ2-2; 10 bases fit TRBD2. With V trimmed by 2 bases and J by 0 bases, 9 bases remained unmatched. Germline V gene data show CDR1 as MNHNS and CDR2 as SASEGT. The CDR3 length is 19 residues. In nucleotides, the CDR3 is TGTGCCAGCAGTGAAAGGGTAGCGGGAGGAGGAACGAACACCGGGGAGCTGTTTTTT. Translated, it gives CASSERVAGGGTNTGELFF.

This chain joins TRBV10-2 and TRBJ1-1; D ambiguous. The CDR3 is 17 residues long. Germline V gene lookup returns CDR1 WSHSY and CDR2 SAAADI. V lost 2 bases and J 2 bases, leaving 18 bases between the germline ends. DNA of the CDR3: TGCGCCAGCAGTGAGGCAAGAACGGGGAAGACAAACACTGAAGCTTTCTTT. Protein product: CASSEARTGKTNTEAFF.

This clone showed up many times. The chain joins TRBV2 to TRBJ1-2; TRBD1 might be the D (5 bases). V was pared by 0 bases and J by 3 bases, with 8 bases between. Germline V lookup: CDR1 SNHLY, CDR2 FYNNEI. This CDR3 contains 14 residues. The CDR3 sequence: CASSEAVRDYGYTF. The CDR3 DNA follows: TGTGCCAGCAGTGAAGCTGTCAGGGACTATGGCTACACCTTC.

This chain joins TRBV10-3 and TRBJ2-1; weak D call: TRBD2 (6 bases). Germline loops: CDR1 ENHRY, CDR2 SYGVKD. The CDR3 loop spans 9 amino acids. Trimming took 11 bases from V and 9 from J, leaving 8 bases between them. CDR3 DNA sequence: TGTGCCGTCGGGGGTGAGCAGTTCTTC. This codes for CAVGGEQFF.

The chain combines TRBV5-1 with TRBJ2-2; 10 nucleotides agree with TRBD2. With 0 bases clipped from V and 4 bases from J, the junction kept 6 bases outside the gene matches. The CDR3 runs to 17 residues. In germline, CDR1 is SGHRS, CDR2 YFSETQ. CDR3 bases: TGCGCCAGCAGCTTGGATCCTAGCGGGAGTAGCACCGGGGAGCTGTTTTTT. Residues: CASSLDPSGSSTGELFF.

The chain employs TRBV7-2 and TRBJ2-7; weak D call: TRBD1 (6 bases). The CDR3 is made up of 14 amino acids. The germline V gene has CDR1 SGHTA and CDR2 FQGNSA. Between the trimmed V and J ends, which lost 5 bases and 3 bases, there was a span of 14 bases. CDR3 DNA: TGTGCCAGCAGCCCGGGACAACTAAACTACGAGCAGTACTTC. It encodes CASSPGQLNYEQYF.